This T cell receptor (beta chain) was captured in a study of cytomegalovirus exposure and HLA in healthy donors. Whole-study results and caveats: Compared with the roughly 700-donor mean, an Asian-associated ancestry cluster reportedly had fewer N-insertions, according to a later analysis.

As to this clone: Its antigen is currently unknown.

This CDR3 region has 13 residues. V trimming: 2 bases; J trimming: 7 bases; junction bases outside the gene matches: 3. Germline V lookup: CDR1 SGDLS, CDR2 YYNGEE. Primers for the PCR totalled 60 Vbeta and 13 Jbeta. Assay used: immunoSEQ multiplex PCR; TCRdb lists only in-frame clones, some missing. In the table there are about 86,000 clones, about 71% of which are singletons. Sequences were obtained from PBMCs. The chain couples TRBV9 to TRBJ2-7, with 10 bases aligning to TRBD1. The sequence derives from a man aged 55 to 70 in good health and CMV-seronegative. The CDR3 here is CASSVRDRGEQYF. The CDR3 nucleotides read TGTGCCAGCAGCGTCCGGGACAGGGGTGAGCAGTACTTC.